The rows below give T cell receptor beta chains drawn from one sample of a study of molecular identifiers for immune sequencing clone quantification. In TCRdb, the PCR reads were re-called with MiXCR into one record per CDR3 protein. This repertoire shows about 640,000 distinct CDR3 sequences, 15% to 20% found once; its top ten account for roughly 0.83%. The sample comprised naive CD8+ T cells from blood, with Jurkat cell RNA spiked in. The receptors shown here come from a human donor in good health. Some libraries in this study had Jurkat cell RNA spiked in. The conserved cysteine and the conserved F or W are not part of the CDR3 here. Not every row has a clone size; where given, it reads once, few, many or a size class.

CDR3	V	J	size
ASSVVQGVTGELF	TRBV9	TRBJ2-2	many
ASSLTDAETYEQY	TRBV4-3	TRBJ2-7	many
ASSPGGVPGGLF	TRBV5-3	TRBJ2-2	.
ASSSPGTGYTEQY	TRBV5-1	TRBJ2-7	many
SARDEVGGALNTEAF	TRBV20-1	TRBJ1-1	once
ASSSGQHSNTGELF	TRBV11-2	TRBJ2-2	few
ASSLGPGTANYGYT	TRBV12-3/TRBV12-4	TRBJ1-2	many
ASSSLPGGTEKRPPTDTQY	TRBV11-2	TRBJ2-3	many
AWSVHGTEAF	TRBV30	TRBJ1-1	many
ASSYSWDVDQPQH	TRBV6-6	TRBJ1-5	few
ASSIGQTTDTQY	TRBV19	TRBJ2-3	many
ASSIGTNPYQETQY	TRBV19	TRBJ2-5	many
ASSLEPSGNTGELF	TRBV5-1	TRBJ2-2	many
ASSPPVGGATEAF	TRBV6-5	TRBJ1-1	many
ASSFGWGLSTEAF	TRBV12-3/TRBV12-4	TRBJ1-1	many
ASSEASGTSEAF	TRBV3-1	TRBJ1-1	many
ASSLAQFPYEQY	TRBV5-1	TRBJ2-7	many
ASSLKIAGVLSSYNEQF	TRBV7-6	TRBJ2-1	few
ASSTGPEAF	TRBV5-4	TRBJ1-1	many
ASSPRVEGYAYEQY	TRBV4-3	TRBJ2-7	few
ASSQAPSGGLTGELF	TRBV3-1	TRBJ2-2	.
ASSQAIDRGLVAVDTQY	TRBV3-1	TRBJ2-3	.
ASSPGGHGSYEQY	TRBV18	TRBJ2-7	many
ASSAPGRGSYEQY	TRBV7-2	TRBJ2-7	many
ASSQDSTGNEQF	TRBV4-3	TRBJ2-1	many
ASSQDSPSGTEISNQPQH	TRBV3-2	TRBJ1-5	.